These 20 T cell receptor beta chains share one sample of origin, sequenced in a study of cytomegalovirus exposure and HLA in healthy donors. The PCR was carried out with 60 Vbeta primers and 13 Jbeta primers. Sequencing used immunoSEQ multiplex PCR; TCRdb keeps in-frame clones, though not all of them. The profile shows 100,000 to 150,000 clones, under 85% of them singletons. The source material was PBMCs. Source of these receptors: a woman in her fifties or sixties in good health and CMV-seropositive.

The V gene is TRBV6-1, the J gene TRBJ2-7; D not certain. This CDR3 has 12 amino acids. Germline V gene data show CDR1 as MNHNS and CDR2 as SASEGT. Trimming pared 11 bases from V and 2 bases from J, leaving 13 bases between. As DNA, the CDR3 is TGTGCCTCCCTCCGTGCGGCCTACGAGCAGTACTTC. Translated, it gives CASLRAAYEQYF.

This clone has just one count. The CDR3 DNA sequence: TGTGCCAGCTCACCGAACAGGCACCCCGGTGAAAAACTGTTTTTT. Amino acid sequence: CASSPNRHPGEKLFF. The genes are TRBV18 and TRBJ1-4; D is possibly TRBD1 (5 bases). Trimming cost V 3 bases and J 7 bases, with 15 bases left between them. The CDR3 extends over 15 amino acids. Looked up from germline, CDR1 is KGHSH and CDR2 is LQKENI.

This clone came up once. This rearrangement joins TRBV6-5 to TRBJ1-2, with D perhaps TRBD1 (6 bases). CDR1 and CDR2 from the germline V gene are MNHEY and SVGAGI. The V gene lost 6 bases and the J gene lost 8 bases, with 19 bases spanning the gap. The CDR3 runs 14 residues. CDR3 sequence: CASSPLTGDGGYTF. The DNA for the CDR3 is TGTGCCAGCAGCCCCTTGACAGGAGATGGGGGCTACACCTTC.

The gene calls are TRBV15 and TRBJ2-4; tentative D call: TRBD1 (6 bases). Germline loops: CDR1 LNHNV, CDR2 YYDKDF (reference sequence). The V gene lost 0 bases and the J gene lost 8 bases, with 11 bases spanning the gap. The CDR3 extends over 14 amino acids. Here the CDR3 DNA reads TGTGCCACCAGCAGAGATCGGGCAGGGGACATTCAGTACTTC. Its protein product is CATSRDRAGDIQYF.

The chain carries TRBV2 and TRBJ1-4, with D possibly matching TRBD1 (6 bases). V lost 5 bases to trimming and J lost 13 bases, with 17 bases between them. CDR1 is SNHLY, CDR2 FYNNEI, per germline. The CDR3 is 13 amino acids. In nucleotides, the CDR3 is TGTGCCAGCAGTAAAGGACAGAAGGTAGGACTGTTTTTT. Protein sequence: CASSKGQKVGLFF.

The chain links TRBV18 to TRBJ2-1, with 15 bases lining up with TRBD2. V was clipped by 4 bases and J by 9 bases; unmatched bases: 10. The CDR3 runs to 17 residues. Germline assignment: CDR1 KGHSH and CDR2 LQKENI. CDR3 bases: TGTGCCAGCTCACGACAAACGGGACTAGCGGGGGGCGCTGAGCAGTTCTTC. This encodes CASSRQTGLAGGAEQFF.

The genes are TRBV5-6 and TRBJ2-1; 7 nucleotides match TRBD2. V shed 0 bases, J shed 9 bases, and the junction held 3 bases outside the gene matches. CDR3 size: 13 residues. CDR1 SGHDT and CDR2 YYEEEE come from the germline V gene. CDR3 protein: CASSLGDYGEQFF. CDR3 sequence (DNA): TGTGCCAGCAGCTTGGGGGACTACGGTGAGCAGTTCTTC.

The chain joins TRBV4-3 to TRBJ2-2; the match to TRBD2 covers 12 bases. J lost 5 bases, V lost 0 bases, and 10 bases had no gene match. Germline CDR1 reads LGHNA; CDR2 reads YSLEER. The CDR3 length is 19 residues. The CDR3 bases are TGCGCCAGCAGCCAAGAACTGCTAGCGGGGGGGCGGTTGACCGGGGAGCTGTTTTTT. It translates to CASSQELLAGGRLTGELFF.

In DNA form, the CDR3 reads TGTGCCAGCAAGACTAGCATGATGTACGAGCAGTACTTC. This gives the protein CASKTSMMYEQYF. The chain carries TRBV27 and TRBJ2-5; 7 bases fit TRBD2. The J call is uncertain, as TRBJ2-7 better fits the DNA end. CDR3 length: 13 residues. Germline assignment: CDR1 MNHEY and CDR2 SMNVEV (reference sequence).

The rearrangement joins TRBV6-6 to TRBJ1-2; perhaps TRBD1 as D (6 bases). V was cut by 2 bases and J by 8 bases, with 12 bases left in between. This CDR3 comprises 13 residues. Germline CDR1 is MNHNY and CDR2 is SVGAGI (reference sequence). The CDR3 spells CASSYATGQGYTF. DNA for the CDR3: TGTGCCAGCAGTTACGCGACAGGCCAGGGCTACACCTTC.

The chain recombines TRBV19 with TRBJ1-5; the D gene is possibly TRBD1 (6 bases). The CDR3 runs 18 residues. Germline V CDR1 and CDR2: LNHDA, SQIVND (reference sequence). Trimming removed 1 base at V and 1 base at J, with 17 bases between. The CDR3 sequence is CASSIARLQGVSNQPQHF. The CDR3 coding sequence is TGTGCCAGTAGTATAGCGCGGTTACAGGGTGTGAGCAATCAGCCCCAGCATTTT.

On this clone itself: Other nucleotide sequences in the sample specify the same CDR3. The V and J genes are TRBV5-1 and TRBJ1-2; TRBD1 matches at 7 bases. Unmatched junction bases numbered 3, after V lost 0 bases and J lost 4 bases. CDR3 length: 14 residues. Germline CDR1 and CDR2: SGHRS and YFSETQ. The CDR3 region has the DNA TGCGCCAGCAGCTTGGGACAGGGTAGCTATGGCTACACCTTC. It translates to CASSLGQGSYGYTF.

The CDR3 protein is CASSPRLAGGRTDTQYF. In DNA, the CDR3 is TGTGCCAGCAGCCCCCGACTAGCGGGGGGGCGCACAGATACGCAGTATTTT. This chain uses TRBV5-4 with TRBJ2-3; TRBD2 matches at 14 bases. After removal of 4 bases from V and 1 base from J, the junction contained 5 bases not matched to a gene. This CDR3 is 17 amino acids long. Per germline, CDR1 SGHNT and CDR2 YYREEE (reference sequence).

The chain uses TRBV2 and TRBJ1-1; 8 bases fit TRBD1. Trimming at V came to 8 bases and at J to 2 bases, leaving 7 bases not matched to a gene. This CDR3 spans 14 amino acids. In germline, CDR1 is SNHLY, CDR2 FYNNEI. CDR3 amino acids: CASLPDRANTEAFF. CDR3 nucleotides: TGTGCCAGCTTACCGGACAGGGCCAACACTGAAGCTTTCTTT.

The CDR3 DNA follows: TGTGCCAGCAGTCCTACAGGGCTAAATTCACCCCTCCACTTT. Translating gives CASSPTGLNSPLHF. This chain uses TRBV28 with TRBJ1-6; TRBD1 is a possible D gene (6 bases). Looked up from germline, CDR1 is MDHEN and CDR2 is SYDVKM. V was clipped by 5 bases and J by 7 bases, with 12 bases between them. The CDR3 consists of 14 residues.

V usage is TRBV6-1 and J usage is TRBJ2-1; 8 bases fit TRBD2. The CDR3 spans 17 residues. Germline V gene sequence: CDR1 MNHNS, CDR2 SASEGT. The V gene end was trimmed by 0 bases and the J gene end by 4 bases; junction bases not matched to a gene: 8. The CDR3 sequence is CASSEALGSGGYNEQFF. The CDR3 coding sequence is TGTGCCAGCAGTGAAGCGCTGGGGAGCGGGGGATACAATGAGCAGTTCTTC.

The J gene is TRBJ1-2, the V gene TRBV25-1; D may be TRBD1 (6 bases). Germline V CDR1 and CDR2: MGHDK, SYGVNS. This CDR3 comprises 13 residues. Trimming took 2 bases from V and 4 from J, leaving 8 bases between them. This CDR3 reads CASSEGGGYGYTF. The CDR3 DNA reads TGTGCCAGCAGTGAAGGGGGCGGCTATGGCTACACCTTC.

The chain has TRBV11-2 and TRBJ1-1; D may be TRBD1 (5 bases). The CDR3 has 16 residues. Trimming took off 1 base at V and 4 bases at J, with 16 bases between the two ends. CDR1 and CDR2 (germline): SGHAT, FQNNGV. CDR3 protein: CASSLVSQGGGTEAFF. CDR3 nucleotides: TGTGCCAGCAGCTTAGTTTCGCAGGGAGGCGGCACTGAAGCTTTCTTT.

The chain links TRBV10-2 to TRBJ2-3; TRBD1 matches at 7 bases. CDR1 and CDR2 (germline): WSHSY, SAAADI. The V and J ends lost 6 bases and 2 bases, in that order; junction bases with no gene match: 5. The CDR3 has 14 amino acids. CDR3 residues: CASRRGTDTDTQYF. CDR3 sequence (DNA): TGCGCCAGCAGGCGAGGGACAGACACAGATACGCAGTATTTT.

The chain joins TRBV2 to TRBJ1-5; the match to TRBD1 covers 10 bases. From germline, CDR1 is SNHLY and CDR2 FYNNEI. CDR3 size: 16 residues. J lost 7 bases, V lost 5 bases, and 11 bases had no gene match. CDR3 region: CASSLDGTGVGQPQHF. In DNA, the CDR3 is TGTGCCAGCAGTTTAGACGGGACAGGGGTGGGGCAGCCCCAGCATTTT.